This T cell receptor beta chain was documented in a study of T cell responses to AZD1222 COVID-19 vaccine. Only in-frame clones appear in the TCRdb table, and some are missing; sequencing was by immunoSEQ multiplex PCR. The data hold 150,000 or so clones, with about 90% observed a single time. As to this clone: Its antigen is currently unknown.

CDR3 length: 12 amino acids. Germline CDR1 is LGHNA and CDR2 is YNFKEQ. Overall study findings and caveats: Clonal diversity may have been underestimated in mostly white British donors. Two doses of AZD1222 preceded a rise in Spike-specific TCR breadth and depth. Within unmutated variant regions lay the reported targets of nearly half of spike-specific TCRs. Repertoires were obtained solely post-peak T cell response.

This sequence originates from an adult who received the AZD1222 COVID-19 vaccine. This chain links TRBV4-2 with TRBJ1-4; perhaps TRBD1 as D (6 bases). The source material was peripheral blood, sampled 28 days after the second AZD1222 dose. In DNA, the CDR3 is TGTGCGGTGGGGGGGGCGGATGAAAAACTGTTTTTT. It codes for CAVGGADEKLFF.